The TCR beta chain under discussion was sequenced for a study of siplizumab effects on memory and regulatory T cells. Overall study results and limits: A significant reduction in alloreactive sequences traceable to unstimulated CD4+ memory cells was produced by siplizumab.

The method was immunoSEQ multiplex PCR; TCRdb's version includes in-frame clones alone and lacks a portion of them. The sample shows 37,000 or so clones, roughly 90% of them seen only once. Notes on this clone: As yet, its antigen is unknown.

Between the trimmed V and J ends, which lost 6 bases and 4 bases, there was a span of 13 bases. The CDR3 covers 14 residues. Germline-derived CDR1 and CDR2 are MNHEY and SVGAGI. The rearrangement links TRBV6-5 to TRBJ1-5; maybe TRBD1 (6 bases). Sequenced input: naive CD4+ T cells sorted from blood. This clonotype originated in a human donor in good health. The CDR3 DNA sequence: TGTGCCAGCAGCCCCCCCGGACAGAATCAGCCCCAGCATTTT. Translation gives CASSPPGQNQPQHF.